This T cell receptor beta chain is drawn from a study of cytotoxic CD8 clonotypes in ibrutinib-treated CLL. Clones were sequenced by immunoSEQ multiplex PCR, and TCRdb holds only the in-frame ones, with some missing. This table has about 140,000 clones, 70% to 85% appearing once. The CDR3 consists of 16 residues. The germline V and J ends were trimmed by 1 base and 7 bases, with 19 bases remaining between them. The germline CDR1 and CDR2 sequences are MNHNS and SASEGT. The starting material was PBMCs, obtained after 12 months of ibrutinib treatment. The sequence came from a human donor with chronic lymphocytic leukemia. The rearrangement links TRBV6-1 to TRBJ2-5, with D perhaps TRBD1 (6 bases). DNA of the CDR3: TGTGCCAGCAGTGAAGAAGATTACAGGGAATGGGGGACCCAGTACTTC. Translating it yields CASSEEDYREWGTQYF.